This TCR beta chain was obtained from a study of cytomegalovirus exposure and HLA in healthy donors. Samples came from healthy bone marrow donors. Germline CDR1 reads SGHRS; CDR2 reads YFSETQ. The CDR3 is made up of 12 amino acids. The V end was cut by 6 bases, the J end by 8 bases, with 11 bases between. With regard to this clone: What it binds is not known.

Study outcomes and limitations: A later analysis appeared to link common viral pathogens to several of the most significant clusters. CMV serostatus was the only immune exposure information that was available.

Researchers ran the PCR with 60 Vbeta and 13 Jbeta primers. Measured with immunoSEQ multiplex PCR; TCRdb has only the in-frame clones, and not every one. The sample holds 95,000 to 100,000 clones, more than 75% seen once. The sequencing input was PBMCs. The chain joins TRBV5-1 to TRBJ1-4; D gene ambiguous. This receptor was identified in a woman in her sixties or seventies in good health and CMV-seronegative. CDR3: CASTGDQEKLFF. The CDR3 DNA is TGCGCCAGCACCGGGGATCAGGAAAAACTGTTTTTT.